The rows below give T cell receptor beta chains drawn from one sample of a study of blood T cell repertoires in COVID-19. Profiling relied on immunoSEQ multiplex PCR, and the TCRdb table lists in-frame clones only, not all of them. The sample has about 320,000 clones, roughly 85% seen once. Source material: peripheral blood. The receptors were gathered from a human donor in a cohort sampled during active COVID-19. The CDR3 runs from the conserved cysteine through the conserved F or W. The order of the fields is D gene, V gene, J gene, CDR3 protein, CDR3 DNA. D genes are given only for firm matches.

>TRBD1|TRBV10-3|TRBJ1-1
CATADARGTATEAFF
TGTGCCACCGCTGACGCCAGGGGGACGGCCACTGAAGCTTTCTTT
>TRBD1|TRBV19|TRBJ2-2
CASRLTGGTGELFF
TGTGCCAGTCGCCTGACAGGGGGAACCGGGGAGCTGTTTTTT
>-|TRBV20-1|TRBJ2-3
CSASTGSPTDTQYF
TGCAGTGCTAGTACGGGGTCCCCCACCGATACGCAGTATTTT
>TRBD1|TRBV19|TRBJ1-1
CATAPIGQGGSTEAFF
TGTGCCACAGCCCCTATCGGACAGGGAGGTAGCACTGAAGCTTTCTTT
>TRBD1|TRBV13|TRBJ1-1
CASSSRDRGALAEAFF
TGTGCCAGCAGCTCCCGGGACAGGGGCGCTCTGGCTGAAGCTTTCTTT
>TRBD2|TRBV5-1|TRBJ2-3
CASSLGMAGGTDTQYF
TGCGCCAGCAGCTTGGGGATGGCGGGGGGCACAGATACGCAGTATTTT
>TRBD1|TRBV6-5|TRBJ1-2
CASRQGQQHYGYTF
TGTGCCAGCAGACAGGGACAGCAACACTATGGCTACACCTTC
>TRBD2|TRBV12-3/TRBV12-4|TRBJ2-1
CASSPGLAGAGVF
TGTGCCAGCAGCCCGGGACTAGCGGGGGCAGGGGTCTTC
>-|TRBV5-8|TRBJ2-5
CASSLRGSQETQYF
TGTGCCAGCAGCCTCAGGGGCAGCCAAGAGACCCAGTACTTC
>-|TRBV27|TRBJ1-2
CASSLFPYRDTYGYTF
TGTGCCAGCAGTTTATTCCCGTACAGGGATACCTATGGCTACACCTTC
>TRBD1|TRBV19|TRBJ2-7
CASSIPGQGADEQYF
TGTGCCAGTAGTATACCGGGACAGGGGGCTGACGAGCAGTACTTC
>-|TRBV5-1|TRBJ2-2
CASSLVSPRVTGELFF
TGCGCCAGCAGCTTGGTGAGTCCCAGGGTCACCGGGGAGCTGTTTTTT
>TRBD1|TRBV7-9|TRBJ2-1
CASNRDRAVVEQFF
TGTGCCAGCAACCGGGACAGGGCGGTCGTAGAGCAGTTCTTC
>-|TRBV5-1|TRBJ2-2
CASADTGELFF
TGCGCCAGCGCGGACACCGGGGAGCTGTTTTTT
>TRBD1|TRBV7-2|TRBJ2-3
CASSLGRDRPLNTQYF
TGTGCCAGCAGCTTAGGCCGGGACAGACCCTTAAATACGCAGTATTTT
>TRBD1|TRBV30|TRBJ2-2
CAWSVMGQGSQTDTGELFF
TGTGCCTGGAGCGTAATGGGACAGGGGTCACAAACGGACACCGGGGAGCTGTTTTTT
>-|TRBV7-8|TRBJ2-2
CASSSIISGNTGELFF
TGTGCCAGCAGCTCAATAATTAGCGGGAACACCGGGGAGCTGTTTTTT
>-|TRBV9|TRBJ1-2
CASSVTREGRYGYTF
TGTGCCAGCAGCGTTACTAGGGAAGGGCGCTATGGCTACACCTTC
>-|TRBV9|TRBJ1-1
CASSVANRANTEAFF
TGTGCCAGCAGCGTAGCTAACAGGGCTAACACTGAAGCTTTCTTT